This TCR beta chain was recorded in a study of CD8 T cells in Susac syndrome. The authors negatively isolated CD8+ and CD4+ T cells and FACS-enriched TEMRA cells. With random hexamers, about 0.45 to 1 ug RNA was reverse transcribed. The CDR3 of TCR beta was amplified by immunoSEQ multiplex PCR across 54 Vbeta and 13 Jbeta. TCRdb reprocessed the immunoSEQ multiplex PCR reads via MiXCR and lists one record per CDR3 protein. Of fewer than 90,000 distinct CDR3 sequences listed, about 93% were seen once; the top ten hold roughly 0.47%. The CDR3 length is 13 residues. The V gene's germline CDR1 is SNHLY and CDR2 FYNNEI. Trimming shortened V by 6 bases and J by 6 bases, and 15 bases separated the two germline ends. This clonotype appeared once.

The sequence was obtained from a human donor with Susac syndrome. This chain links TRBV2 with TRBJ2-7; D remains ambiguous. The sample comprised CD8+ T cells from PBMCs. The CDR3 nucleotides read TGTGCCAGCAGCGCCAACCAAGGTCCCGAGCAGTACTTC. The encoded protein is CASSANQGPEQYF.